This T cell receptor (beta chain) was captured by sequencing in a study of neurological immune-mediated disorders. The length of the CDR3 is 14 residues. Germline CDR1 is SGHAT and CDR2 is FQNNGV. V shed 3 bases and J shed 4 bases, with 12 bases lying between them. This clonotype was counted at least ten times. cDNA synthesis was performed by 5'RACE with 10-nucleotide random UMIs. Every sequencing run gave over 170 million TCR-beta sequences, taken from 15-18 subjects. TCRdb independently ran MiXCR on the 5' RACE reads; one entry per CDR3 protein. The profile shows roughly 80,000 distinct CDR3 sequences, over 9% of them singletons.

The sequenced sample was PBMCs. The chain combines TRBV11-2 with TRBJ1-2; perhaps TRBD1 as D (6 bases). The clonotype was recovered from a man in his forties or fifties in good health. The CDR3 region is CASSLGGGAYGYTF. In DNA, the CDR3 is TGTGCCAGCAGCTTGGGGGGGGGGGCCTATGGCTACACCTTC.